This T cell receptor (beta chain) emerged from a study of shared clonotypes between healthy human individuals. The CDR3 has 13 residues. Germline V gene data show CDR1 as MDHEN and CDR2 as SYDVKM. V lost 10 bases and J lost 4, with 16 bases in between. This table comes from immunoSEQ multiplex PCR, and its TCRdb copy is limited to in-frame clones, with some not included. The sample records around 2.5 million clones, 93% being singletons. This sequence originates from a man between 18 and 35 years old in good health. Some clones in this sample may be carry-over from other donors' samples. Specimen: naive CD4+ T cells from PBMCs. Noted subset: CD45RA+ positively selected. V gene TRBV28 combines with J gene TRBJ1-1; D unclear. In DNA, the CDR3 is TGTGCCACCAACCGGCGTGGCGGCACTGAAGCTTTCTTT. Its protein product is CATNRRGGTEAFF.